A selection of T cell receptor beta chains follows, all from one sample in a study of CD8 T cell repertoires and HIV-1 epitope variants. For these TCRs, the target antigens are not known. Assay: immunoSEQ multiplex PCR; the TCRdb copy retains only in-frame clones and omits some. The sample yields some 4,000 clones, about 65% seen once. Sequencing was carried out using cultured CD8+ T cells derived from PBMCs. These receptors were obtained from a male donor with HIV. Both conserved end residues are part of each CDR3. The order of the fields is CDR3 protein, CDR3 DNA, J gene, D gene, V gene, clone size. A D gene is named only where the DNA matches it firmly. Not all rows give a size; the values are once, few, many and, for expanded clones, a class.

CASSQEQNTEAFF,TGTGCCAGCAGCCAAGAGCAGAACACTGAAGCTTTCTTT,TRBJ1-1,NA,TRBV4-2,NA
CSVGTGASKGYTF,TGCAGCGTTGGGACAGGGGCCTCTAAAGGCTACACCTTC,TRBJ1-2,TRBD1,TRBV29-1,once
CASSHMPVGDRAYEQYF,TGTGCCAGCAGCCATATGCCCGTCGGGGACAGGGCCTACGAGCAGTACTTC,TRBJ2-7,TRBD1,TRBV7-6,NA
CASSIDDSGGYNEQFF,TGTGCCAGTAGTATAGACGATAGCGGGGGATACAATGAGCAGTTCTTC,TRBJ2-1,TRBD2,TRBV19,NA
CTGGGMNTEAFF,TGCACCGGAGGGGGCATGAACACTGAAGCTTTCTTT,TRBJ1-1,TRBD1,TRBV29-1,NA
CASSPAGAGSPYGYTF,TGTGCCAGCAGCCCCGCCGGGGCGGGGTCCCCCTATGGCTACACCTTC,TRBJ1-2,NA,TRBV7-3,NA
CASSVAGGNTEAFF,TGTGCCAGCAGCGTAGCTGGGGGGAACACTGAAGCTTTCTTT,TRBJ1-1,NA,TRBV9,NA
CASSELGVVGTDTQYF,TGTGCCAGCAGTGAATTGGGGGTGGTCGGCACAGATACGCAGTATTTT,TRBJ2-3,NA,TRBV2,few
CASSRSSEAFF,TGTGCCAGCAGCCGTAGCTCTGAAGCTTTCTTT,TRBJ1-1,NA,TRBV14,few
CASSVVGNSGNTIYF,TGTGCCAGCAGCGTAGTGGGGAACTCTGGAAACACCATATATTTT,TRBJ1-3,NA,TRBV9,NA
CASSLVTNTGELFF,TGTGCCAGCAGCTTAGTCACGAACACCGGGGAGCTGTTTTTT,TRBJ2-2,NA,TRBV7-9,few
CAISESGTGGYNSPLHF,TGTGCCATCAGTGAGTCTGGGACAGGGGGCTATAATTCACCCCTCCACTTT,TRBJ1-6,TRBD1,TRBV10-3,few
CASSGSSTVYNEQFF,TGTGCCAGCAGCGGCTCTAGCACGGTCTACAATGAGCAGTTCTTC,TRBJ2-1,NA,TRBV13,NA
CASSLSPGANVLTF,TGTGCCAGCAGCTTAAGCCCAGGGGCCAACGTCCTGACTTTC,TRBJ2-6,NA,TRBV7-8,medium-sized
CASNGGMSTEAFF,TGTGCCAGCAATGGGGGCATGAGCACTGAAGCTTTCTTT,TRBJ1-1,NA,TRBV7-9,NA
CASSPFSREHGYTF,TGTGCCAGCAGTCCCTTCTCCAGGGAGCATGGCTACACCTTC,TRBJ1-2,NA,TRBV28,NA
CASSPYTSTNEKLFF,TGTGCCAGCAGCCCCTACACTTCAACTAATGAAAAACTGTTTTTT,TRBJ1-4,NA,TRBV6-5,NA
CASSSLIPPLYEQYF,TGTGCCAGTAGTTCCCTCATACCCCCACTGTACGAGCAGTACTTC,TRBJ2-7,NA,TRBV19,NA
CASSFDATGDLVPQPQHF,TGTGCCAGCAGCTTTGATGCTACAGGGGATCTAGTGCCTCAGCCCCAGCATTTT,TRBJ1-5,TRBD1,TRBV5-8,NA
CASSPGLTYEQYF,TGTGCCAGCAGCCCCGGGCTGACCTACGAGCAGTACTTC,TRBJ2-7,NA,TRBV7-7,few
CASSLGGDTEAFF,TGTGCCAGCAGCTTGGGCGGAGACACTGAAGCTTTCTTT,TRBJ1-1,NA,TRBV5-6,NA